This entry lists 24 T cell receptor beta chains sequenced from one sample in a study of T-cell reconstitution after alpha-beta-depleted transplantation in children. The TCRbeta library was prepared with unique molecular identifiers. TCRdb re-called the PCR reads through MiXCR, storing one row per CDR3 protein. The sample shows approximately 430,000 distinct CDR3 sequences, roughly 15% of them seen only once. The source material was PBMCs, mostly from graft donor cells, sampled 360 days after TCRalphabeta/CD19-depleted stem cell transplant. The receptor set was obtained from a boy under two years old who had a stem cell transplant for Wiskott-Aldrich syndrome, so the T cells may come from the graft donor.

Comments on this clonotype: At one end the junction does not follow the germline gene, possibly because of a read error. The V call is TRBV4-1, the J call TRBJ2-1; D tentatively reads TRBD1 or TRBD2 (5 bases each). Germline loops: CDR1 MGHRA, CDR2 YSYEKL. The CDR3 is 15 residues long. The CDR3 nucleotides are TGCGCCAGCAGCCAAGATGGGGACCGTAGGAATGAGCAGATCTTC. This gives the protein CASSQDGDRRNEQIF.

This clonotype showed up just a few times. The chain combines TRBV12-3 or TRBV12-4 with TRBJ1-3; tentatively, D is TRBD1 (5 bases). V was trimmed by 5 bases and J by 0 bases, leaving 11 bases between them. CDR3 size: 15 residues. The CDR3 DNA sequence: TGTGCCAGCAGTCCAACAGGAAGCTCTGGAAACACCATATATTTT. This codes for CASSPTGSSGNTIYF.

About this clonotype: One junction end does not reproduce the germline sequence, and a read error may be involved. The gene calls are TRBV9 and TRBJ2-7, with D unresolved. Germline values: CDR1 SGDLS, CDR2 YYNGEE. The CDR3 length is 14 residues. The CDR3 nucleotides read TGTGCCAGCATCGTAGCCGGAGCCACCTACGAGCAGTACTTC. It is translated as CASIVAGATYEQYF.

The chain joins TRBV20-1 to TRBJ2-7; no firm D call. V was clipped by 6 bases and J by 2 bases, with 20 bases between them. Germline V gene data show CDR1 as DFQATT and CDR2 as SNEGSKA (reference sequence). There are 15 residues in the CDR3. The chain's CDR3 is CSAAHTVPSPYEQYF. In nucleotides, the CDR3 is TGCAGTGCAGCCCACACAGTACCTTCTCCCTACGAGCAGTACTTC.

This chain joins TRBV4-3 and TRBJ2-2; D is unclear. The CDR3 totals 14 residues. Trimming took 8 bases from V and 0 from J, leaving 10 bases between them. Germline V gives CDR1 LGHNA, CDR2 YSLEER. The CDR3 sequence: CASRRYTNTGELFF. CDR3 DNA: TGCGCCAGCCGGAGATATACGAACACCGGGGAGCTGTTTTTT.

This clonotype turned up a few times. V and J are TRBV6-2 or TRBV6-3 and TRBJ2-7; the D is unclear. V was pared by 6 bases and J by 3 bases, with 9 bases between. Germline V lookup: CDR1 MNHEY, CDR2 SVGEGT. The CDR3 extends over 12 amino acids. Here the CDR3 DNA reads TGTGCCAGCAGGACCACCTTCTACGAGCAGTACTTC. Translated, it gives CASRTTFYEQYF.

The table lists this clonotype with a few counts. The CDR3 here is CASSSSSSGHQETQYF. CDR3 in DNA: TGTGCCAGCAGTTCGTCATCTAGCGGACACCAAGAGACCCAGTACTTC. The V call is TRBV6-5, the J call TRBJ2-5, with 7 bases fitting TRBD2. The CDR3 length is 16 residues. CDR1 and CDR2 (germline): MNHEY, SVGAGI. Losses at the gene ends were 4 bases for V and 0 bases for J; bases not matched to a gene: 8.

This rearrangement joins TRBV5-1 to TRBJ2-7; D uncertain. The CDR3 is 14 residues long. CDR1 is SGHRS, CDR2 YFSETQ, per germline. Trimming removed 3 bases at V and 0 bases at J, with 10 bases between. The chain's CDR3 is CASSWVGSSYEQYF. In nucleotides, the CDR3 is TGCGCCAGCAGCTGGGTCGGTAGCTCCTACGAGCAGTACTTC.

This chain connects TRBV11-3 to TRBJ2-5, with 7 positions matching TRBD1. Germline lookup yields CDR1 SGHNT and CDR2 YENEEA. V lost 3 bases to trimming and J lost 0 bases; unmatched junction nucleotides: 4. The CDR3 has 15 residues. CDR3 protein: CASSLGQFYQETQYF. As DNA, the CDR3 is TGTGCCAGCAGCTTGGGACAGTTCTACCAAGAGACCCAGTACTTC.

The chain joins TRBV10-1 to TRBJ2-5; 8 nucleotides match TRBD2. V gave up 3 bases and J gave up 2 bases; unmatched junction bases: 8. Germline-derived CDR1 and CDR2 are WNHNN and SYGVQD (reference sequence). This CDR3 is 16 amino acids long. CDR3 coding DNA: TGCGCCAGCAGTGACGGGGGGGCAGTCCATCAAGAGACCCAGTACTTC. This translates into CASSDGGAVHQETQYF.

This clonotype was seen many times. Relative to the germline gene, one junction end is altered; a read error may explain this. The chain employs TRBV5-1 and TRBJ2-3, with TRBD2 identical over 8 bases. The CDR3 has 13 residues. Germline V gene lookup returns CDR1 SGHRS and CDR2 YFSETQ. CDR3 bases: TGTGCCAGCAGCGGGGGTAGCACAGATACGCAGTATTTT. Translation gives CASSGGSTDTQYF.

This chain uses TRBV10-3 with TRBJ2-1; either TRBD1 or TRBD2 may fit D (6 bases each). Germline values: CDR1 ENHRY, CDR2 SYGVKD. V gave up 7 bases and J gave up 4 bases, with 20 bases separating them. CDR3 length: 16 amino acids. For the CDR3, the DNA is TGTGCCATCACCCAAACCGGGGGCGCCGGTTACAATGAGCAGTTCTTC. Translated, it gives CAITQTGGAGYNEQFF.

There are a few counts of this clonotype. V and J are TRBV11-3 and TRBJ2-7, with 7 positions matching TRBD1. The CDR3 covers 14 residues. Germline V gives CDR1 SGHNT, CDR2 YENEEA. With V trimmed by 5 bases and J by 3 bases, 7 bases remained unmatched. CDR3 sequence: CASSPRAGGYEQYF. The CDR3 bases are TGTGCCAGCAGCCCCCGGGCAGGGGGCTACGAGCAGTACTTC.

This clonotype was detected a few times. The chain employs TRBV4-3 and TRBJ2-1; TRBD1 agrees at 8 bases. Germline V lookup: CDR1 LGHNA, CDR2 YSLEER. This CDR3 has 16 residues. J gave up 4 bases and V 2 bases, and 7 bases lay outside the gene matches. CDR3 in amino acids: CASSQSRGRIYNEQFF. CDR3 DNA: TGCGCCAGCAGCCAATCCAGGGGGCGCATTTACAATGAGCAGTTCTTC.

This clonotype was detected many times. The chain has TRBV5-1 and TRBJ2-7, with 7 bases aligning to TRBD1. The V gene's germline CDR1 is SGHRS and CDR2 YFSETQ. This CDR3 is 15 amino acids long. V lost 4 bases and J lost 1; bases outside the gene matches: 8. This CDR3 is CASSPWDSGSYEQYF. Written as DNA, the CDR3 is TGCGCCAGCAGCCCCTGGGACAGCGGTTCCTACGAGCAGTACTTC.

V usage is TRBV12-3 or TRBV12-4 and J usage is TRBJ2-3; 11 positions match TRBD2. CDR3 length: 18 amino acids. V shed 1 base and J 2 bases; nucleotides not matched to a gene: 8. CDR3 sequence (DNA): TGTGCCAGCAGTTTAGTAGTACTAGCGGGAGAGCCCACAGATACGCAGTATTTT. Its translation is CASSLVVLAGEPTDTQYF.

The chain carries TRBV7-9 and TRBJ1-2, with 7 bases lining up with TRBD1. The CDR3 consists of 14 residues. From germline, CDR1 is SEHNR and CDR2 FQNEAQ (reference sequence). With V trimmed by 5 bases and J by 7 bases, 10 bases remained unmatched. CDR3 nucleotides: TGTGCCAGCAGCCTAAAGACAGGGACGGGTGGCTACACCTTC. Translated: CASSLKTGTGGYTF.

This chain joins TRBV4-1 and TRBJ2-1; D is perhaps TRBD1 (5 bases). The germline V gene encodes CDR1 MGHRA and CDR2 YSYEKL. This CDR3 spans 14 amino acids. V lost 4 bases and J 9 bases, leaving 16 bases between the germline ends. The CDR3 sequence: CASSRLQVLSEQFF. DNA of the CDR3: TGCGCCAGCAGCCGCCTACAGGTACTAAGTGAGCAGTTCTTC.

The chain links TRBV5-1 to TRBJ2-7, with 7 bases aligning to TRBD2. The J segment lost 4 bases and the V segment lost 0 bases, leaving 4 bases of the junction unmatched. The CDR3 runs to 14 residues. Germline V gene sequence: CDR1 SGHRS, CDR2 YFSETQ. CDR3 bases: TGCGCCAGCAGCTTGGTTGGAGCGGGGTACGAGCAGTACTTC. Its translation is CASSLVGAGYEQYF. The full variable domain, its missing parts supplied by reference TRBV5-1 and TRBJ2-7, is KAGVTQTPRYLIKTRGQQVTLSCSPISGHRSVSWYQQTPGQGLQFLFEYFSETQRNKGNFPGRFSGRQFSNSRSEMNVSTLELGDSALYLCASSLVGAGYEQYFGPGTRLTVT.

This clonotype was seen a few times. The chain combines TRBV27 with TRBJ2-1; perhaps TRBD2 as D (5 bases). This CDR3 is 16 amino acids long. CDR1 MNHEY and CDR2 SMNVEV come from the germline V gene (reference sequence). The V end was cut by 5 bases, the J end by 0 bases, with 14 bases between. CDR3 bases: TGTGCCAGCAGTGTTAGGCCGGGGAGCTCCTACAATGAGCAGTTCTTC. Amino acids: CASSVRPGSSYNEQFF.

This clonotype has just a few counts. This chain links TRBV5-1 with TRBJ1-4; no definite D call. The V gene's germline CDR1 is SGHRS and CDR2 YFSETQ. The CDR3 totals 13 residues. Trimming shortened V by 2 bases and J by 4 bases, and 6 bases separated the two germline ends. The DNA of the CDR3 is TGCGCCAGCAGCTTAGACCTTAATGAAAAACTGTTTTTT. Its protein product is CASSLDLNEKLFF.

The sample holds a few counts of this clonotype. The genes are TRBV7-2 and TRBJ2-5; 8 bases fit TRBD1. The CDR3 is 15 residues long. Germline CDR1 and CDR2: SGHTA and FQGNSA. Trimming removed 6 bases from V and 3 bases from J; junction bases left unmatched: 9. CDR3 residues: CASRISQGEEETQYF. CDR3 coding DNA: TGTGCCAGCAGGATTTCACAGGGGGAGGAAGAGACCCAGTACTTC.

The chain has TRBV7-2 and TRBJ2-5; 10 bases line up with TRBD1. The CDR3 has 15 residues. V dropped 6 bases and J dropped 3; count of bases not matched to a gene: 7. CDR1 is SGHTA and CDR2 is FQGNSA in the germline V gene. CDR3 amino acids: CASRFDRGRKETQYF. The CDR3 nucleotides read TGTGCCAGCAGATTTGACAGGGGGCGGAAAGAGACCCAGTACTTC.

This clonotype has more than one count but fewer than ten. This chain links TRBV4-1 with TRBJ2-7; TRBD2 matches 8 bases. This CDR3 region has 15 residues. Germline trimming cut 3 bases from V and 0 bases from J; bases unmatched to any gene: 4. Germline CDR1 reads MGHRA; CDR2 reads YSYEKL. The CDR3 here is CASSHAGGSSYEQYF. The CDR3 DNA is TGCGCCAGCAGCCACGCGGGGGGATCCTCCTACGAGCAGTACTTC.